The T cell receptor (beta chain) under discussion was sequenced for a study of beta chain features in type 1 diabetes. As for the study in general: What patients shared with healthy donors was a similar profile of age, gender and cell yields. Overall study findings and caveats: The VDJ junctions of type 1 diabetes patients carried fewer insertions and more deletions.

In total, each donor contributed a single heparinised blood draw that averaged about 120 mL. Expressed TCRB transcripts were sequenced because the entire RNA isolate underwent reverse transcription. There were about 3.57 million reads on average in the naive, central memory and regulatory T cell samples. Libraries were prepared by immunoSEQ multiplex PCR; TCRdb keeps only in-frame clonotypes and omits some of them. The sample has 250,000 to 300,000 clones, approximately 8.1% seen once. This clone was observed a handful of times. Its matching antigen is unknown. This CDR3 is built from 14 residues. V was trimmed by 5 bases and J by 0 bases, leaving 9 bases between them. Germline lookup yields CDR1 SGHTA and CDR2 FQGNSA.

The chain links TRBV7-2 to TRBJ2-3, with D hard to call. Sequencing was done on a sample of central memory CD4+ T cells from blood. The sequence came from a woman in her late teens or twenties in good health. The CDR3, as DNA: TGTGCCAGCAGCCGGGTCTTTAGCACAGATACGCAGTATTTT. It codes for CASSRVFSTDTQYF.